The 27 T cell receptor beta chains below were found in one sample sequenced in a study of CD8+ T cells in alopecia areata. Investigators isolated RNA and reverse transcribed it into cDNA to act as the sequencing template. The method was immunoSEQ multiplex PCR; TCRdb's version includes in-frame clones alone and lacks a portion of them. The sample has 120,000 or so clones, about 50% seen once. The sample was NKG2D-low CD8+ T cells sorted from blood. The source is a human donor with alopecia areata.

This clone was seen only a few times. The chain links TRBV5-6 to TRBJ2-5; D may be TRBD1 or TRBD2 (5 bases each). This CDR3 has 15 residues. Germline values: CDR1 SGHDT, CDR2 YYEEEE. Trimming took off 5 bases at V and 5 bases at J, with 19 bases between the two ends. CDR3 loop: CASSIPAGARETQYF. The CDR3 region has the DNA TGTGCCAGCAGTATCCCTGCCGGGGCCCGGGAGACCCAGTACTTC.

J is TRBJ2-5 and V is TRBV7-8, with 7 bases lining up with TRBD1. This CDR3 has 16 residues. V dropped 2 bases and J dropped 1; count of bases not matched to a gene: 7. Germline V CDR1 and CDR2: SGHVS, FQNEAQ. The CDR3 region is CASSLWESGGQETQYF. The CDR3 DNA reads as TGTGCCAGCAGCTTATGGGAGTCAGGGGGCCAAGAGACCCAGTACTTC.

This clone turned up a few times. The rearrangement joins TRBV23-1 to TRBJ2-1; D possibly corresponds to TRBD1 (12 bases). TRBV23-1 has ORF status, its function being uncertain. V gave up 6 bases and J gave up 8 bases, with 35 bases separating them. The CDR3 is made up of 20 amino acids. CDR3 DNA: TGCGCCAGCAGGTATCCGGGACAGGGGGCAACTAGCGGGAGTTCCGATGAGCAGTTCTTC. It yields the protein CASRYPGQGATSGSSDEQFF.

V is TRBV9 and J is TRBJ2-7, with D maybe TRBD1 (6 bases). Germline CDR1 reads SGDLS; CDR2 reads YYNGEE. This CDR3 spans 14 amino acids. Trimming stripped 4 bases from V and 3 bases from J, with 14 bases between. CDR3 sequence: CASSQPGQSYEQYF. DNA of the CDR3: TGTGCCAGCAGCCAACCGGGACAAAGCTACGAGCAGTACTTC.

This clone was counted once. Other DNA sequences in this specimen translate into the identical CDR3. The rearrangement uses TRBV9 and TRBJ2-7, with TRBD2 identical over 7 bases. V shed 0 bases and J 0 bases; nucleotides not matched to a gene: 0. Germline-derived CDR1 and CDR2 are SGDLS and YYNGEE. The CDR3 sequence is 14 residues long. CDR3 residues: CASSVGGSSYEQYF. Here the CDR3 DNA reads TGTGCCAGCAGCGTAGGCGGGAGCTCCTACGAGCAGTACTTC.

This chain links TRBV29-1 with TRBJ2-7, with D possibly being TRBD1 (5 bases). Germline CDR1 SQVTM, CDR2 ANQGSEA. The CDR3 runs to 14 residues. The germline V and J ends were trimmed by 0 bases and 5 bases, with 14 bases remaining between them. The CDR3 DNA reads TGCAGCGTTGAAGATCTTACAGGCAGGGACGAGCAGTACTTC. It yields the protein CSVEDLTGRDEQYF.

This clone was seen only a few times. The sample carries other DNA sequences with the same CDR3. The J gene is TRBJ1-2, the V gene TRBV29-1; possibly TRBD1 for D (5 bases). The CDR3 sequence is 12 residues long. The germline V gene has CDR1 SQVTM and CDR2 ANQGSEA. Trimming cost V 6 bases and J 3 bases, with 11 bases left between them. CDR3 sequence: CSVLDSDYGYTF. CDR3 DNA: TGCAGCGTGCTCGACAGCGACTATGGCTACACCTTC.

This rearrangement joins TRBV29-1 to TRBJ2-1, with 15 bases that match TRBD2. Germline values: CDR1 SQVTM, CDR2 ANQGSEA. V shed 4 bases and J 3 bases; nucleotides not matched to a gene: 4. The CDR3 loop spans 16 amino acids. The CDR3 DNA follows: TGCAGCGTTGTGGGGACTAGCGGGAGGAGCTACAATGAGCAGTTCTTC. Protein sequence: CSVVGTSGRSYNEQFF.

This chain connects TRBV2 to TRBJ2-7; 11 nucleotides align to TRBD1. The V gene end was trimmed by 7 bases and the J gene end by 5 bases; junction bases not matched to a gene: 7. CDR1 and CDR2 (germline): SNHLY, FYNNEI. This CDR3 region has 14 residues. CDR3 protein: CASKEDRGRDEQYF. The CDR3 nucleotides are TGTGCCAGCAAGGAGGACAGGGGGCGCGACGAGCAGTACTTC.

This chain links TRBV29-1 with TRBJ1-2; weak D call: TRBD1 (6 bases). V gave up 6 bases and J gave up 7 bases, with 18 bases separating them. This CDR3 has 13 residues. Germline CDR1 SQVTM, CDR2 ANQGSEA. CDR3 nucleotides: TGCAGCGTCATTGACACAGGGACAAGTGGCTACACCTTC. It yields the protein CSVIDTGTSGYTF.

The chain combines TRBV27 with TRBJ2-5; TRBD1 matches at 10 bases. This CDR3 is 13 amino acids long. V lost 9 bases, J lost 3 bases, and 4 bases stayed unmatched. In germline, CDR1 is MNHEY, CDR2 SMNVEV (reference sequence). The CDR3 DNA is TGTGCCAGTCGACAGGGGGCCAAAGAGACCCAGTACTTC. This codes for CASRQGAKETQYF.

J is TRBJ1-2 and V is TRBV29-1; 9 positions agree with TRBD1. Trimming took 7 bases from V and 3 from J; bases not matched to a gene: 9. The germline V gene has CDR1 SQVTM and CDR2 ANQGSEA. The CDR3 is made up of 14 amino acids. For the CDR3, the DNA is TGCAGCGCACAGGGGGCGCGATTGGACTATGGCTACACCTTC. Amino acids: CSAQGARLDYGYTF.

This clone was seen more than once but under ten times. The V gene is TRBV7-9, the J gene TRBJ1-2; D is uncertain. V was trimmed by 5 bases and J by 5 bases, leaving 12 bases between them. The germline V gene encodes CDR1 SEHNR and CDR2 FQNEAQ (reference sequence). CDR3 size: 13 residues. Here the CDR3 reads CASSPVGQYGYTF. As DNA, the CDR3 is TGTGCCAGCAGCCCAGTCGGCCAGTATGGCTACACCTTC.

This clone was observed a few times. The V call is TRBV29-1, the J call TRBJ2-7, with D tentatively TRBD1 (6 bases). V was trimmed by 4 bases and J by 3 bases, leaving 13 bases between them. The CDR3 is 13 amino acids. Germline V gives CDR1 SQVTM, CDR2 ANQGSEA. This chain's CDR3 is CSVGATGRYEQYF. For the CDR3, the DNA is TGCAGCGTTGGCGCGACAGGACGCTACGAGCAGTACTTC.

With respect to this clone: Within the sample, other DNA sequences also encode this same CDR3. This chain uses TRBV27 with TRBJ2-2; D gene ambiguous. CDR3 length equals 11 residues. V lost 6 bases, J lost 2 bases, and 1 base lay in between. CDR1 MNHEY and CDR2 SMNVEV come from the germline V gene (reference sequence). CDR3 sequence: CASSNTGELFF. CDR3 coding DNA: TGTGCCAGCAGCAACACCGGGGAGCTGTTTTTT.

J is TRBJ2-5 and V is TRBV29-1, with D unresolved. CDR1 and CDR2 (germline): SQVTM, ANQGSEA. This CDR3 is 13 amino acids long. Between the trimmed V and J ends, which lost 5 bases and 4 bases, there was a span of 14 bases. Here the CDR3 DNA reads TGCAGCGTTCTAACCGGAACCCTAGAGACCCAGTACTTC. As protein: CSVLTGTLETQYF. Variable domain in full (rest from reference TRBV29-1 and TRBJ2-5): SAVISQKPSRDICQRGTSLTIQCQVDSQVTMMFWYRQQPGQSLTLIATANQGSEATYESGFVIDKFPISRPNLTFSTLTVSNMSPEDSSIYLCSVLTGTLETQYFGPGTRLLVL.

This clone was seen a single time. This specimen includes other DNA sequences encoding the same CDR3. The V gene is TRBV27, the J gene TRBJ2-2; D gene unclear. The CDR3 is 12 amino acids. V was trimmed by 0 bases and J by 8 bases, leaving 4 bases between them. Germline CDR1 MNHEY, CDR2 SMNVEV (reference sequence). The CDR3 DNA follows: TGTGCCAGCAGTTTATCTACTGGGGAGCTGTTTTTT. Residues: CASSLSTGELFF.

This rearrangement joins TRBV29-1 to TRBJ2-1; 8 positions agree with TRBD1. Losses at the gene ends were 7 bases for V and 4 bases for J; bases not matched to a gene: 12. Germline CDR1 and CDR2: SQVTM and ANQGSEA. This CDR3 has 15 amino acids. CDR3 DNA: TGCAGCGCCAACCTACGGGACAGGACTTACAATGAGCAGTTCTTC. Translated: CSANLRDRTYNEQFF.

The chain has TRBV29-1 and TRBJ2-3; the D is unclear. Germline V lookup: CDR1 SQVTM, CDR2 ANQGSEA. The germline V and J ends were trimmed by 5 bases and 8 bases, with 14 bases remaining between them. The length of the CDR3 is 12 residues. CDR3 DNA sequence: TGCAGCGTTTCCAGCCACGATGGTACGCAGTATTTT. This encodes CSVSSHDGTQYF.

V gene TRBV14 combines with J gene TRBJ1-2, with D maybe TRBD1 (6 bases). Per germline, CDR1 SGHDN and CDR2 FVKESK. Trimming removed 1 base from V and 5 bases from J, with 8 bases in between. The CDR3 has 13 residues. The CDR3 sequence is CASSQVTGYGYTF. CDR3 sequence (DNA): TGTGCCAGCAGCCAAGTTACAGGGTATGGCTACACCTTC.

This chain's CDR3 is CAWSVGTDEAFF. The CDR3 DNA sequence: TGTGCCTGGAGTGTTGGGACGGACGAAGCTTTCTTT. The gene calls are TRBV30 and TRBJ1-1, with D tentatively TRBD1 (5 bases). Per the germline V gene, CDR1 is GTSNPN and CDR2 is SVGIG (reference sequence). The V gene lost 0 bases and the J gene lost 8 bases, with 10 bases spanning the gap. This CDR3 is 12 amino acids long.

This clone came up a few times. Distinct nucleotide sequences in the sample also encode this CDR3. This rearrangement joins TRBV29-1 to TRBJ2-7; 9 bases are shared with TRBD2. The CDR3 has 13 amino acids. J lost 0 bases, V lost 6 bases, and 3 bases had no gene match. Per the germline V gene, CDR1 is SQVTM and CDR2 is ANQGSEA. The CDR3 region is CSVAGGSSYEQYF. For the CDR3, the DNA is TGCAGCGTAGCGGGAGGAAGCTCCTACGAGCAGTACTTC.

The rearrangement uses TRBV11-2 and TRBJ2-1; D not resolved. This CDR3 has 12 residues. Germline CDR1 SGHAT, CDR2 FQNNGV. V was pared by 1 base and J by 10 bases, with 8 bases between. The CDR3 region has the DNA TGTGCCAGCAGCTTAGCGGCAGCCGAGCAGTTCTTC. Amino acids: CASSLAAAEQFF.

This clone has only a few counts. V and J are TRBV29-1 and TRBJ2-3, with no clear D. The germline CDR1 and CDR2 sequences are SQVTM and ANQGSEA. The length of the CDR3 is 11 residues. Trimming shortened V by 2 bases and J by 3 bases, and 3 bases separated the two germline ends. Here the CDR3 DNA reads TGCAGCGTTGAACCTACAGATACGCAGTATTTT. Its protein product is CSVEPTDTQYF.

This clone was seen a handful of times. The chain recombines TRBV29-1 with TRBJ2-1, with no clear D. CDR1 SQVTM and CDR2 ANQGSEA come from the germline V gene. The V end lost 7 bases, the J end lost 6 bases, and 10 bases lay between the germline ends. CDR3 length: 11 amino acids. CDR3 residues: CSASPGNEQFF. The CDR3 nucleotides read TGCAGCGCAAGCCCAGGCAATGAGCAGTTCTTC.

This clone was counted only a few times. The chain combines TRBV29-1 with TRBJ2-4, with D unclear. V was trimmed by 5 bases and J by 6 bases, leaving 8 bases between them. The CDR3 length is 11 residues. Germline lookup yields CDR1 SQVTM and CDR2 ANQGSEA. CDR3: CSVPSLNIQYF. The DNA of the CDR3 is TGCAGCGTTCCCTCCTTAAACATTCAGTACTTC.

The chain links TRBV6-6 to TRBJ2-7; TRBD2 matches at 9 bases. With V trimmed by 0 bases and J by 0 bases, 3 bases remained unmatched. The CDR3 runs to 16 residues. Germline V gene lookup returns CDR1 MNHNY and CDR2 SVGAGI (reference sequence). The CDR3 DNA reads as TGTGCCAGCAGTTACTCACAGACTAGCGGCTCCTACGAGCAGTACTTC. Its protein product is CASSYSQTSGSYEQYF.